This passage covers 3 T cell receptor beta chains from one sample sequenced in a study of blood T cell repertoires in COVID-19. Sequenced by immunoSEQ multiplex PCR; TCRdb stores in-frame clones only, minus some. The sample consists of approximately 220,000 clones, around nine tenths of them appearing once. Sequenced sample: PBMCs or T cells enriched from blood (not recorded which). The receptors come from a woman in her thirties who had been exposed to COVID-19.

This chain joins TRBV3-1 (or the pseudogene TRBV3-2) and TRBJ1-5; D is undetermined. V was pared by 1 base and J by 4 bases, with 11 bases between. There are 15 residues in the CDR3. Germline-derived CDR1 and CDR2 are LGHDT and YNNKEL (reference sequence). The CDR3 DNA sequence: TGTGCCAGCAGCCAAGCTTCGCAGGCAAATCAGCCCCAGCATTTT. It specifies CASSQASQANQPQHF.

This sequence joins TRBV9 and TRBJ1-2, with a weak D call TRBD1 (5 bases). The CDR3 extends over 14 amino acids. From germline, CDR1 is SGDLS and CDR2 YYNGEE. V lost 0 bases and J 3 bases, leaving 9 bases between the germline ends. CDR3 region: CASSVAGQDYGYTF. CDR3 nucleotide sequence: TGTGCCAGCAGCGTAGCAGGGCAGGACTATGGCTACACCTTC.

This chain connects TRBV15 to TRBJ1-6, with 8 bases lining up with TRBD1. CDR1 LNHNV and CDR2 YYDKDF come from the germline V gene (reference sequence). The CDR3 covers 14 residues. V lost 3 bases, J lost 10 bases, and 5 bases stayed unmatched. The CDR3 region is CATSSQGAGSPLHF. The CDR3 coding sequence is TGTGCCACCAGCAGTCAGGGGGCAGGATCACCCCTCCACTTT.